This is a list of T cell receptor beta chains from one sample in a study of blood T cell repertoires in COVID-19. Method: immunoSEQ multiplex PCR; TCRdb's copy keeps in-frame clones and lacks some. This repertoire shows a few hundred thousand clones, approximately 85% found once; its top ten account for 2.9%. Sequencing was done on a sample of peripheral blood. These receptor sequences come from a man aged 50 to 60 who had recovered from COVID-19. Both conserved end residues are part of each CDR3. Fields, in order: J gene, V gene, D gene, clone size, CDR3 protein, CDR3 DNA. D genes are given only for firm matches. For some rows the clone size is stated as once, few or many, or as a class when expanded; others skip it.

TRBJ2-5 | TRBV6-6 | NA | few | CASRVGQHQETQYF | TGTGCCAGCAGAGTGGGCCAGCACCAAGAGACCCAGTACTTC
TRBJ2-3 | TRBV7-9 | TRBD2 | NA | CASRLTSGTTDTQYF | TGTGCCAGCAGACTCACTAGCGGGACAACAGATACGCAGTATTTT
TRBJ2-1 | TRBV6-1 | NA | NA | CASSGEGQALNNEQFF | TGTGCCAGCAGTGGGGAGGGACAGGCTTTGAACAATGAGCAGTTCTTC
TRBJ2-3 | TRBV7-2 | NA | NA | CASSLRLGRSDTQYF | TGTGCCAGCAGCTTACGACTTGGAAGGTCAGATACGCAGTATTTT
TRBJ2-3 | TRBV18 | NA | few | CASSPQGKEDTQYF | TGTGCCAGCTCACCGCAGGGTAAGGAAGATACGCAGTATTTT
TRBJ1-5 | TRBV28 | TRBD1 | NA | CASSSGTGGNQPQHF | TGTGCCAGCAGTTCCGGGACAGGGGGAAATCAGCCCCAGCATTTT
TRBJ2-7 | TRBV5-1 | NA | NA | CASSLVTRNSGGLYEQYF | TGCGCCAGCAGCTTGGTTACCAGAAATTCGGGGGGCCTCTACGAGCAGTACTTC
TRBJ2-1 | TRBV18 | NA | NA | CASSPRQSNNEQFF | TGTGCCAGCTCACCACGACAGAGCAACAATGAGCAGTTCTTC
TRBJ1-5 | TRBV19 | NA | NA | CASSMSRTEIYSNQPQHF | TGTGCCAGTAGCATGTCGAGGACAGAAATTTATAGCAATCAGCCCCAGCATTTT
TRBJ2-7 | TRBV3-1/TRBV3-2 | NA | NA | CASSQGPEQYF | TGTGCCAGCAGCCAGGGCCCCGAGCAGTACTTC
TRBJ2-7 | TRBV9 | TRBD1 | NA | CASSVVKGTGRGPWAYEQYF | TGTGCCAGCAGCGTAGTTAAAGGGACAGGGAGGGGGCCTTGGGCCTACGAGCAGTACTTC
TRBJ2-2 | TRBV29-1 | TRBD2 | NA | CSLLSGNPGELFF | TGCAGTCTCCTTAGCGGGAATCCCGGGGAGCTGTTTTTT
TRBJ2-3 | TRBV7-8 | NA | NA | CASRDFGATSTDTQYF | TGTGCCAGCAGGGATTTTGGCGCGACTAGCACAGATACGCAGTATTTT
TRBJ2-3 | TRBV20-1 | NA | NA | CSASASSVSTDTQYF | TGCAGTGCTAGTGCTAGTAGCGTAAGCACAGATACGCAGTATTTT
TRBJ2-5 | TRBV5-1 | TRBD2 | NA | CASSSGLAGGLAETQYF | TGCGCCAGCAGCTCAGGACTAGCGGGAGGGCTGGCAGAGACCCAGTACTTC
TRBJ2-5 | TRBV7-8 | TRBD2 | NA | CASSSYIAGAGETQYF | TGTGCCAGCAGCTCTTACATAGCGGGAGCGGGGGAGACCCAGTACTTC
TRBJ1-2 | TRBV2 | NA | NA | CASSLTGTIPYGYTF | TGTGCCAGCAGCCTGACCGGGACAATCCCCTATGGCTACACCTTC
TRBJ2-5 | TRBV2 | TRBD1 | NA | CASSVDRGIETQYF | TGTGCCAGCAGCGTCGACAGGGGAATCGAGACCCAGTACTTC
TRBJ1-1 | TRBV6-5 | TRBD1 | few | CASNWGQGNTEAFF | TGTGCCAGCAACTGGGGACAGGGGAACACTGAAGCTTTCTTT
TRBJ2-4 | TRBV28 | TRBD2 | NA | CASSLAGGNIQYF | TGTGCCAGCAGTTTAGCGGGAGGGAACATTCAGTACTTC
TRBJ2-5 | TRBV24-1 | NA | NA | CATSDYRAQETQYF | TGTGCCACCAGTGATTACAGGGCCCAAGAGACCCAGTACTTC
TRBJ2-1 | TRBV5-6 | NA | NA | CASSFSGPYNEQFF | TGTGCCAGCAGCTTTAGCGGTCCCTACAATGAGCAGTTCTTC
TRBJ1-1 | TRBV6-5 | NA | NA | CASSYSRVTNTEAFF | TGTGCCAGCAGTTACTCCCGGGTTACCAACACTGAAGCTTTCTTT
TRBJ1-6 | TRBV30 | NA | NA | CAWVKQGLGNSPLHF | TGTGCCTGGGTGAAACAGGGCCTAGGAAATTCACCCCTCCACTTT
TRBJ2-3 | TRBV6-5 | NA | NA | CASSYFQGDTQYF | TGTGCCAGCAGTTACTTCCAGGGGGATACGCAGTATTTT
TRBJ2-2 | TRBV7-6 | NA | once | CASSPIVAPGDTGELFF | TGTGCCAGCAGCCCTATTGTAGCCCCGGGAGACACCGGGGAGCTGTTTTTT